This T cell receptor beta chain emerged from a study of cytomegalovirus exposure and HLA in healthy donors listed by TCRdb under 2017. At the level of the whole study: In an earlier analysis of 587 of the donors, around 290 Gb of sequence data and some 100 million unique TCR beta sequences from 150 million to 200 million T cells were reported. Donor age, sex, ethnicity and CMV serostatus were compiled together with the repertoire data. Besides the first cohort of hundreds of subjects, a separate validation cohort made up of about 120 different subjects was used. An early release that covered about 600 HLA-typed donors contained around 300 gigabases of sequencing data and about 84 million unique TCR sequences. The aim of the study was to test whether cataloging public T cell receptors could identify signatures of past pathogen exposure. An earlier analysis of 500 to 750 of the donors applied high-throughput TCR beta sequencing to assess whether each TCR beta V gene segment acted as functional or pseudogenic. On average, roughly 250,000 unique TCR beta nucleotide sequences were sequenced per donor among 398 genotyped donors of the cohort, with about 17% of those sequences being non-productive. Among the roughly 400 genotyped donors, 75% to 90% belonged to the genetic ancestry cluster associated with self-reported Caucasian donors. Every discovery cohort repertoire had been produced on one sequencing platform. In the later analysis, no new phenotypic data were used to find candidate immune exposures; instead, reliance was placed on TCR beta sequences and their occurrence across donors. The study combined high-throughput TCR immunosequencing, statistical association of individual TCRs with disease status, and machine learning to predict cytomegalovirus infection status. A later analysis re-analyzed previously published TCR beta repertoires from approximately 670 donors and added high-resolution HLA genotyping to study TCR occurrence patterns. HLA typing included class I and class II loci at four-digit resolution. A handful of DR-DQ haplotypes were handled as single units for association and clustering because linkage in the cohort was strong. In a later genetic analysis, genome-wide SNP genotypes for about 55% of the roughly 670 donors were used, and that subset was treated as a discovery cohort. The T cell repertoires of 670 or so subjects were profiled by immunosequencing and related to cytomegalovirus serostatus. Typing coverage differed by locus: A, B, C, DRB1 and DQB1 were typed in about 620-640 donors, DQA1 in roughly 500, DPA1 in 600 to 610, and DPB1 in 400 to 480.

The library was produced with the immunoSEQ multiplex PCR assay. The multiplex PCR relied on a mix of 60 forward primers for TCR Vbeta segments and 13 reverse primers for TCR Jbeta segments. The CDR3 region of rearranged TCR beta genes was amplified from genomic DNA by a multiplex PCR assay. The amplified TCR beta libraries were sequenced on the Illumina HiSeq System as 87-base-pair reads. In the paper's pipeline: Across the 600 to 700 repertoires, a later analysis counted 80 million or so unique TCR beta chains, roughly 11 million of which were shared by at least two donors. To remove PCR and sequencing errors, raw reads were error-corrected and collapsed into unique sequences using a nearest-neighbor algorithm that merged closely related sequences. V, D and J gene segments were assigned by aligning CDR3 sequences to IMGT reference sequences. For a sequence to be retained, a match of at least six nucleotides to both a V gene segment and a J gene segment was required. A rearrangement was called productive if the CDR3 had no stop codons and remained in frame with V and J, and every other rearrangement was called non-productive. Following IMGT convention, CDR3 was defined as the stretch from the second conserved V-encoded cysteine up to the conserved J-encoded phenylalanine. In an earlier analysis of 550 to 650 of the donors, sequences lacking an unambiguous match to a single V gene segment were excluded. In an earlier analysis of a few hundred of the donors, V segments were called functional above 56.7% productive rearrangements and were called segregating when the between-donor standard deviation exceeded 5%. A statistical classification framework was built for diagnosing cytomegalovirus status from the catalog of TCR beta chain sequences. In a later analysis, TCR nucleotide sequences were compared against IMGT/GENE-DB human TR gene sequences so that V and J genes could be assigned. In a later analysis, CDR3 sequences and most-parsimonious VDJ recombination scenarios were assigned using the TCRdist pipeline. A later analysis defined each TCR beta chain by its CDR3 amino acid sequence plus V-gene family, and excluded reads lacking a unique V-gene family. In a later analysis, 500 to 700 highly shared, low-generation-probability nucleotide sequences were removed to address suspected cross-contamination and a sequencing artifact. For each public chain, a later analysis derived a clonal expansion index from normalized ranks of inferred template counts within each repertoire. In a later analysis, generation probabilities were computed with a VDJ recombination model fitted to out-of-frame rearrangements, and the resulting probabilities were checked against IGoR. In a later analysis, TCR-TCR, TCR-HLA and TCR-CMV co-occurrence was scored with hypergeometric tests, and a repertoire-size bias correction was applied to TCR pairs. To estimate false discovery rates, a later analysis permuted the HLA or CMV assignments 20 times. A later analysis grouped co-occurring TCRs with DBSCAN, adding TCRdist sequence similarity when clustering within HLA-allele-positive subsets. Repertoires with fewer than 30,000 or more than 120,000 public chains were left out of co-occurrence clustering, as were a handful of repertoires with anomalous nucleotide sharing. TCRdb obtained this table from immuneACCESS and retained in-frame rearrangements with V and J assigned. These tables miss some clones; where compared with another copy, unresolved V genes account for less than half of the shortfall, and the remainder is unexplained. The DNA was the basis for D and trimming; V, J and clone size are from that table. This sample is represented by approximately 110,000 clones; approximately 79% of them were singletons. About 3.1% of the sample is taken by the ten largest.

The paper's findings and limits, for the study overall: V-gene and J-gene trimming of TCR beta chains was associated with a missense DCLRE1C variant in a later genetic analysis, and the association was replicated in an independent cohort. When HLA alleles, especially DR and DQ, strongly co-occurred, TCR associations were difficult to assign to individual alleles. This cohort had only TCR beta chains sequenced, and the lack of alpha or paired-chain data limited which features could be detected. It was suggested by the authors that the approach could potentially be generalized to other disease states and immunological phenotypes. A total of fewer than 200 TCR beta chains were listed by the study as associated with cytomegalovirus. Linkage disequilibrium might explain the correlated functional status among segregating V segments, but an unknown experimental factor could not be ruled out. HLA typing was unavailable for some donors at each locus, so association tests used only the typed subset. A further reported finding was that TCR beta sequences accurately predicted the HLA-A and HLA-B alleles for most subjects in the first cohort. Because counts were too low, seventeen rarely observed V segments, including chromosome 9 orphons, were excluded from the earlier analysis of a few hundred of the donors. In vitro tests confirmed that three of the cytomegalovirus-associated TCR beta chains recognize cytomegalovirus antigens. According to a later analysis, most CMV-associated TCR beta chains appeared to be HLA-restricted, and the HLA associations seemed to be driven largely by CMV exposure. Presence/absence analyses assumed roughly uniform sequencing depth across donors, an assumption that may not hold. Several of the top co-occurrence clusters appeared to be linked to parvovirus B19, influenza, CMV and Epstein-Barr virus, according to a later analysis. Specific HLA alleles were associated with over 15,000 TCR beta sequences at a false discovery rate of 0.05 in a later analysis. A cluster of highly shared sequence variants was judged likely to be a technical artifact of the sequencing pipeline. Compared with the roughly 700-donor mean, donors in an Asian-associated ancestry cluster had fewer N-insertions in productive TCRs, according to a later genetic analysis. For the cohort, immune exposure information was limited to CMV serostatus. The classifier was reported to diagnose cytomegalovirus status with high specificity and sensitivity in both the original and validation cohorts. In an earlier analysis of approximately 600 of the donors, most TCR beta V segments were observed in productive rearrangements about 87% or about 30% of the time, broadly matching IMGT annotations. In a later analysis, HLA-associated TCR beta chains showed more clonal expansion and lower generation probabilities than non-associated chains that were equally common. Most TCR sequences were seen in very few donors, while some public TCRs were found in many individuals. A later analysis found that TCR association rates varied across HLA loci, with DRB1 alleles showing the most associated TCRs and HLA-C alleles the fewest.

The cohort was made up of 666 healthy bone marrow donors. At the time of sampling, all cohort members were nominally healthy, though unrecorded immune exposures were likely present. The donor tested CMV seronegative, placing the donor among the roughly 400 seronegative members of the cohort. A peripheral blood sample was collected from each donor, and TCR beta sequencing was performed on peripheral blood mononuclear cells. Genomic DNA was extracted from the blood cell samples with the Qiagen DNeasy Blood Extraction Kit. This clone was seen a single time. What antigen it recognizes has not been identified. Base-call qualities are not available, and no considerably larger clone is one nucleotide away. The sequenced sample was PBMCs. The TCR was taken from a woman in her thirties or forties in good health and CMV-seronegative.

The DNA is TGTGCCAGCAGTTTATCGTTTGGGGGGGAGAATGAGCAGTTCTTC. It specifies CASSLSFGGENEQFF. Here the chain combines TRBV27 and TRBJ2-1; 7 central bases correspond to TRBD2. CDR1 and CDR2 were assigned from the germline V gene (reference sequence) as MNHEY and SMNVEV. Reading from cysteine to phenylalanine, the CDR3 counts 15 amino acids. Only the CDR3 DNA is retained, 45 bases long and in frame from the first base. V trim: 0 bases; J trim: 7 bases; unmatched bases: 6.